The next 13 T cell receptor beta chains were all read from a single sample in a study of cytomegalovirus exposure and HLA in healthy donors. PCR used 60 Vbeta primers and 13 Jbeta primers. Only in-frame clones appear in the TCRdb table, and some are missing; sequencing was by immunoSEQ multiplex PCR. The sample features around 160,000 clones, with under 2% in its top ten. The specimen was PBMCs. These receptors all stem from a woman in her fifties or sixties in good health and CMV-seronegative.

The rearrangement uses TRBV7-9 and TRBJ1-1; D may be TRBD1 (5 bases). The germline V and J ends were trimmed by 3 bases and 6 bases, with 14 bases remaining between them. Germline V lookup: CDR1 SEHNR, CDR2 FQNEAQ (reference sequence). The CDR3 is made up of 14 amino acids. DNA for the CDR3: TGTGCCAGCAGCTTTCTTGGGGGAGGCTCTGAAGCTTTCTTT. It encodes CASSFLGGGSEAFF.

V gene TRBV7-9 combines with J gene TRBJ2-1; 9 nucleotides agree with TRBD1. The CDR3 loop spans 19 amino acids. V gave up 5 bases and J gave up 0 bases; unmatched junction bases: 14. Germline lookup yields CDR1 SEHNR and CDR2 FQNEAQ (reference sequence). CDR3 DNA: TGTGCCAGCAGCGCGAAAGCGCCTGGGACAGGGAGCTCCTACAATGAGCAGTTCTTC. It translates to CASSAKAPGTGSSYNEQFF. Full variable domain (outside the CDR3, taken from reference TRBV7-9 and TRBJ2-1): DTGVSQNPRHKITKRGQNVTFRCDPISEHNRLYWYRQTLGQGPEFLTYFQNEAQLEKSRLLSDRFSAERPKGSFSTLEIQRTEQGDSAMYLCASSAKAPGTGSSYNEQFFGPGTRLTVL.

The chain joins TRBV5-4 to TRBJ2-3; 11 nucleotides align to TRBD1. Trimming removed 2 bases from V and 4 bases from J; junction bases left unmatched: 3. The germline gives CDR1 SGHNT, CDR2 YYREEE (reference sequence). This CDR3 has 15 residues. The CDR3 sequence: CASSFPGQGADTQYF. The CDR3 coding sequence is TGTGCCAGCAGCTTCCCGGGACAGGGGGCAGATACGCAGTATTTT.

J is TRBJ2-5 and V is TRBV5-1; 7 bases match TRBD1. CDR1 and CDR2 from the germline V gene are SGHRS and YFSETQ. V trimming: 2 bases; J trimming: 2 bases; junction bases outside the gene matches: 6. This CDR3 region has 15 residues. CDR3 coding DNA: TGCGCCAGCAGCTTCCTCGGGACAGTACAAGAGACCCAGTACTTC. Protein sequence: CASSFLGTVQETQYF.

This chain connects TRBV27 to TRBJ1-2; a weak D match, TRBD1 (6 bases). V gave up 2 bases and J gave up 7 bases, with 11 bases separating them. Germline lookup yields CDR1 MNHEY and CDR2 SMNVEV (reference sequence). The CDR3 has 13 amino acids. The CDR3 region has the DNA TGTGCCAGCAGTTTAAATCAGGGGACTGGCTACACCTTC. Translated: CASSLNQGTGYTF.

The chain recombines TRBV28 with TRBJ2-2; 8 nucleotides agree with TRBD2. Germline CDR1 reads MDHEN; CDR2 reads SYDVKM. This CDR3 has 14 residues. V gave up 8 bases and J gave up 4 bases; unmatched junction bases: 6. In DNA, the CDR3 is TGTGCCAGCGGGGGACTAGAGGGCACCGGGGAGCTGTTTTTT. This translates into CASGGLEGTGELFF. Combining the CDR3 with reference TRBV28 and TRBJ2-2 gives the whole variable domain DVKVTQSSRYLVKRTGEKVFLECVQDMDHENMFWYRQDPGLGLRLIYFSYDVKMKEKGDIPEGYSVSREKKERFSLILESASTNQTSMYLCASGGLEGTGELFFGEGSRLTVL.

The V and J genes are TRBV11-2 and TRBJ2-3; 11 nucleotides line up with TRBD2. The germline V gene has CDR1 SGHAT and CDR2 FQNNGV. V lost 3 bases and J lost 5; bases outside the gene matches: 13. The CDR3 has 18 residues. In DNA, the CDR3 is TGTGCCAGCAGCTTGGCCCAACTTAGCGGGAGGGCCCGAGATACGCAGTATTTT. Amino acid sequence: CASSLAQLSGRARDTQYF.

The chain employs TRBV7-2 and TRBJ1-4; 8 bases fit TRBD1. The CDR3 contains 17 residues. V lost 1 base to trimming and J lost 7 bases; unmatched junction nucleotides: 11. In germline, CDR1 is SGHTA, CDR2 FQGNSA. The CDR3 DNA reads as TGTGCCAGCAGCTTAGAAGGCAGGGGGCGCATAGGTGAAAAACTGTTTTTT. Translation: CASSLEGRGRIGEKLFF.

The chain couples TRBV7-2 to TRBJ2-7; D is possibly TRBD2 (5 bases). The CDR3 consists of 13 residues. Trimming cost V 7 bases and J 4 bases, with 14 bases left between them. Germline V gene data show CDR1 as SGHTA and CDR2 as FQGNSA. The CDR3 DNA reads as TGTGCCAGCACCAGAGGGAAAATTTACGAGCAGTACTTC. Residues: CASTRGKIYEQYF. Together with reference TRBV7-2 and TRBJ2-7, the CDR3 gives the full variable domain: GAGVSQSPSNKVTEKGKDVELRCDPISGHTALYWYRQSLGQGLEFLIYFQGNSAPDKSGLPSDRFSAERTGGSVSTLTIQRTQQEDSAVYLCASTRGKIYEQYFGPGTRLTVT.

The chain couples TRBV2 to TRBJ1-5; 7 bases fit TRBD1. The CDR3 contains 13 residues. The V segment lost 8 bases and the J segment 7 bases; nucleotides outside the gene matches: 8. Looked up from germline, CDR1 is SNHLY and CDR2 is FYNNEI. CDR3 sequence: CASGPHRGQPQHF. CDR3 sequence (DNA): TGTGCCAGCGGCCCCCACAGGGGCCAGCCCCAGCATTTT.

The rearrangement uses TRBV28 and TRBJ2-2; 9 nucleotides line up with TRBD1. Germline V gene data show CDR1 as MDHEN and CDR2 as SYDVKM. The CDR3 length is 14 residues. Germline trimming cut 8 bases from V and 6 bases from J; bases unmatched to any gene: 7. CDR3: CASRRDRVAGELFF. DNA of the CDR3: TGTGCCAGCCGGCGGGACAGGGTTGCCGGGGAGCTGTTTTTT.

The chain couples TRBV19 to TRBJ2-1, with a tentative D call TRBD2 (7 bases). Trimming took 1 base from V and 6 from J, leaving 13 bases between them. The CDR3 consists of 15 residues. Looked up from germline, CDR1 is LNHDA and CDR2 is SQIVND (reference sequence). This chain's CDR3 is CASSIGGGAGNEQFF. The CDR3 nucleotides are TGTGCCAGTAGTATAGGTGGGGGGGCCGGCAATGAGCAGTTCTTC. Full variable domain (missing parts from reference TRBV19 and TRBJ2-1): DGGITQSPKYLFRKEGQNVTLSCEQNLNHDAMYWYRQDPGQGLRLIYYSQIVNDFQKGDIAEGYSVSREKKESFPLTVTSAQKNPTAFYLCASSIGGGAGNEQFFGPGTRLTVL.

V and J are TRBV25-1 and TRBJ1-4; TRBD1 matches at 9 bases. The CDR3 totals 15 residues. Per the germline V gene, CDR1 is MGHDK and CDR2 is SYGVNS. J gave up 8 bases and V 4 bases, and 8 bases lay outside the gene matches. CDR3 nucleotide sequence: TGTGCCAGCAGTGCCCCACAGGGGGCCAGGGAAAAACTGTTTTTT. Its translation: CASSAPQGAREKLFF.